This entry lists 12 T cell receptor beta chains sequenced from one sample in a study of shared clonotypes between healthy human individuals (dated by TCRdb to the early 2020s). To prepare the library, the immunoSEQ multiplex PCR assay was applied. Here the immuneACCESS table is served through TCRdb, limited to in-frame sequences with V and J called. Missing clones are a known gap in these copies; in checked studies unresolved V genes cover under half, and the rest lacks a known reason. The sample table records more than 2 million clones; approximately 96% of these occur just once. Clones ranked in the top ten supply around 0.13% of the sample. The sequenced material came from naive CD4+ T cells sorted from blood. The sample's cell subset or site label, decoded: CD45RA+ positively selected. The receptors originated from a man aged 18 to 30 in good health.

This rearrangement joins TRBV5-1 to TRBJ2-4; 7 bases fit TRBD1. This CDR3 has 15 amino acids. Germline values: CDR1 SGHRS, CDR2 YFSETQ. Losses at the gene ends were 4 bases for V and 9 bases for J; bases not matched to a gene: 13. CDR3 nucleotide sequence: TGCGCCAGCAGCACGGAAGGGGGCGCTGAGGCCATTCAGTACTTC. This sequence encodes CASSTEGGAEAIQYF.

This chain joins TRBV7-2 and TRBJ2-4, with 9 bases fitting TRBD2. Germline assignment: CDR1 SGHTA and CDR2 FQGNSA. Trimming took 1 base from V and 7 from J; bases not matched to a gene: 5. CDR3 length: 15 amino acids. The CDR3 is CASSLVAGVGNIQYF. In DNA form, the CDR3 reads TGTGCCAGCAGCTTAGTAGCGGGAGTGGGGAACATTCAGTACTTC. The full variable domain, in which reference TRBV7-2 and TRBJ2-4 provide the parts outside the CDR3, is GAGVSQSPSNKVTEKGKDVELRCDPISGHTALYWYRQSLGQGLEFLIYFQGNSAPDKSGLPSDRFSAERTGGSVSTLTIQRTQQEDSAVYLCASSLVAGVGNIQYFGAGTRLSVL.

This rearrangement joins TRBV9 to TRBJ2-1; TRBD2 might be the D (6 bases). V was pared by 2 bases and J by 8 bases, with 17 bases between. The CDR3 runs to 15 residues. Germline V lookup: CDR1 SGDLS, CDR2 YYNGEE. CDR3 DNA: TGTGCCAGCAGCGTGGGGACTCCTGGGCTATATGAGCAGTTCTTC. As protein: CASSVGTPGLYEQFF.

This rearrangement joins TRBV4-2 to TRBJ2-3, with 14 positions matching TRBD2. CDR3 length equals 14 residues. The germline gives CDR1 LGHNA, CDR2 YNFKEQ. V trimming: 10 bases; J trimming: 5 bases; junction bases outside the gene matches: 5. The CDR3 loop is CATTSGGAKDTQYF. CDR3 DNA: TGTGCCACGACTAGCGGGGGGGCGAAAGATACGCAGTATTTT.

This chain joins TRBV7-9 and TRBJ1-1, with 9 bases aligning to TRBD1. Unmatched junction bases numbered 4, after V lost 5 bases and J lost 9 bases. Per germline, CDR1 SEHNR and CDR2 FQNEAQ (reference sequence). The CDR3 runs to 12 residues. The CDR3 coding sequence is TGTGCCAGCAGCGCAAACAGGGGGCAAGCTTTCTTT. Residues: CASSANRGQAFF.

V gene TRBV19 combines with J gene TRBJ2-3; D uncertain. Germline CDR1 and CDR2: LNHDA and SQIVND (reference sequence). Trimming shortened V by 4 bases and J by 4 bases, and 9 bases separated the two germline ends. The length of the CDR3 is 13 residues. CDR3 residues: CASSTLNPDTQYF. The CDR3 nucleotides read TGTGCCAGTAGTACCTTGAACCCAGATACGCAGTATTTT.

This chain uses TRBV5-1 with TRBJ2-2; D is ambiguous. The V gene's germline CDR1 is SGHRS and CDR2 YFSETQ. V was clipped by 1 base and J by 1 base, with 8 bases between them. This CDR3 is 15 amino acids long. The CDR3 nucleotides are TGCGCCAGCAGCTTGACCCAGATGAACACCGGGGAGCTGTTTTTT. Residues: CASSLTQMNTGELFF.

This clone was seen just once. Different DNA sequences within this sample yield the same CDR3. J is TRBJ2-5 and V is TRBV4-1; no clear D gene. CDR3 length equals 14 residues. Germline loops: CDR1 MGHRA, CDR2 YSYEKL. V gave up 0 bases and J gave up 1 base, with 6 bases separating them. CDR3 residues: CASSQDPGQETQYF. CDR3 nucleotides: TGCGCCAGCAGCCAAGATCCTGGCCAAGAGACCCAGTACTTC.

This CDR3 reads CASSERGLGDHEQFF. In DNA, the CDR3 is TGCGCCAGCAGTGAGAGGGGACTGGGGGACCATGAGCAGTTCTTC. This sequence joins TRBV10-2 and TRBJ2-1, with a weak D call TRBD2 (6 bases). CDR1 and CDR2 (germline): WSHSY, SAAADI. The CDR3 sequence is 15 residues long. V lost 2 bases and J 8 bases, leaving 16 bases between the germline ends.

The CDR3 protein is CASTRGGPKSGNTIYF. CDR3 in DNA: TGCGCCAGCACCCGGGGGGGACCAAAATCCGGAAACACCATATATTTT. V usage is TRBV5-1 and J usage is TRBJ1-3; a possible D gene is TRBD1 (5 bases). CDR3 length: 16 amino acids. With 6 bases removed from V and 4 bases from J, the gap between germline ends came to 20 bases. Per germline, CDR1 SGHRS and CDR2 YFSETQ.

The chain's CDR3 is CASSQELGLAGGWGTDTQYF. The CDR3 nucleotides read TGTGCCAGCAGCCAAGAATTAGGACTAGCGGGGGGTTGGGGCACAGATACGCAGTATTTT. The chain has TRBV4-2 and TRBJ2-3, with 14 bases identical to TRBD2. Looked up from germline, CDR1 is LGHNA and CDR2 is YNFKEQ. V was clipped by 0 bases and J by 1 base; unmatched bases: 9. This CDR3 is 20 amino acids long.

In this sample, this clone turned up once. This rearrangement joins TRBV7-2 to TRBJ1-6, with 9 bases aligning to TRBD1. J gave up 7 bases and V 5 bases, and 6 bases lay outside the gene matches. CDR3 size: 15 residues. CDR1 and CDR2 from the germline V gene are SGHTA and FQGNSA. For the CDR3, the DNA is TGTGCCAGCAGCCCCCGGACAGGGGAAAATTCACCCCTCCACTTT. This gives the protein CASSPRTGENSPLHF.